This is a list of T cell receptor beta chains from one sample in a study of blood T cells in healthy people across ages. TCRdb re-analysed the 5' RACE reads in MiXCR, keeping a single row per CDR3 protein. The table has about a million distinct CDR3 sequences, about 48% seen once; the top ten hold around an eighth. The source material was blood. The receptors originated from a man aged 25-45 years in good health. The CDR3 runs from the conserved cysteine through the conserved F or W. Fields, in order: J gene, V gene, D gene, clone size, CDR3 protein, CDR3 DNA. D genes are given only for firm matches. Clone sizes are given selectively: once, few, many, or a class where the clone is expanded.

j_gene: TRBJ2-7
v_gene: TRBV6-2/TRBV6-3
d_gene: .
abundance: few
CDR3aa: CASRRVSTYEQYF
CDR3nt: TGTGCCAGTCGCAGGGTCAGTACCTACGAGCAGTACTTC

j_gene: TRBJ1-2
v_gene: TRBV12-3/TRBV12-4
d_gene: .
abundance: few
CDR3aa: CASRPDKNYGYTF
CDR3nt: TGTGCCAGCAGGCCGGACAAGAACTATGGCTACACCTTC

j_gene: TRBJ2-5
v_gene: TRBV24-1
d_gene: .
abundance: few
CDR3aa: CATSDLKGVTTETQYF
CDR3nt: TGTGCCACCAGTGACCTCAAAGGGGTCACAACAGAGACCCAGTACTTC

j_gene: TRBJ1-2
v_gene: TRBV5-1
d_gene: .
abundance: .
CDR3aa: CASSLAPRTRDGYTF
CDR3nt: TGCGCCAGCAGCTTGGCCCCCCGGACAAGGGATGGCTACACCTTC

j_gene: TRBJ2-5
v_gene: TRBV3-1
d_gene: .
abundance: .
CDR3aa: CASSRTTGFYETQYF
CDR3nt: TGTGCCAGCAGCCGTACGACAGGATTTTATGAGACCCAGTACTTC

j_gene: TRBJ2-7
v_gene: TRBV7-9
d_gene: .
abundance: .
CDR3aa: CASSFIGYEQYF
CDR3nt: TGTGCCAGCAGCTTCATCGGATACGAGCAGTACTTC

j_gene: TRBJ2-7
v_gene: TRBV6-5
d_gene: .
abundance: few
CDR3aa: CASRAWASHSYEQYF
CDR3nt: TGTGCCAGCAGGGCCTGGGCTAGCCACTCCTACGAGCAGTACTTC

j_gene: TRBJ2-1
v_gene: TRBV5-1
d_gene: TRBD2
abundance: .
CDR3aa: CASSPNLAGGYNEQFF
CDR3nt: TGCGCCAGCAGCCCGAACCTAGCGGGGGGGTACAATGAGCAGTTCTTC

j_gene: TRBJ2-5
v_gene: TRBV7-9
d_gene: .
abundance: .
CDR3aa: CASSQQGSYNEQYF
CDR3nt: TGCGCCAGCAGCCAGCAGGGGAGTTACAATGAGCAGTACTTC

j_gene: TRBJ2-5
v_gene: TRBV5-1
d_gene: TRBD1
abundance: .
CDR3aa: CASSFDPGGVQETQYF
CDR3nt: TGCGCCAGCAGCTTTGATCCAGGGGGCGTTCAAGAGACCCAGTACTTC

j_gene: TRBJ2-6
v_gene: TRBV3-1
d_gene: .
abundance: .
CDR3aa: CASSQQARPGANVLTF
CDR3nt: TGTGCCAGCAGCCAACAGGCTAGACCTGGGGCCAACGTCCTGACTTTC

j_gene: TRBJ2-5
v_gene: TRBV28
d_gene: .
abundance: .
CDR3aa: CASSPGGPLETQYF
CDR3nt: TGTGCCAGCAGCCCCGGGGGACCACTGGAGACCCAGTACTTC

j_gene: TRBJ2-7
v_gene: TRBV20-1
d_gene: TRBD2
abundance: .
CDR3aa: CSARDGTSGGITSYEQYF
CDR3nt: TGCAGTGCTAGAGATGGCACTAGCGGGGGCATAACCTCCTACGAGCAGTACTTC

j_gene: TRBJ2-7
v_gene: TRBV12-3/TRBV12-4
d_gene: .
abundance: .
CDR3aa: CASHPGGTSYEQYF
CDR3nt: TGTGCCAGCCACCCCGGGGGCACCTCATACGAGCAGTACTTC

j_gene: TRBJ2-7
v_gene: TRBV10-3
d_gene: TRBD2
abundance: .
CDR3aa: CAINLAGGSYEQYF
CDR3nt: TGTGCCATCAATCTAGCGGGGGGAAGCTACGAGCAGTACTTC

j_gene: TRBJ2-3
v_gene: TRBV6-4
d_gene: .
abundance: few
CDR3aa: CASSDKGSTDTQYF
CDR3nt: TGTGCCAGCAGTGATAAGGGTAGCACAGATACGCAGTATTTT

j_gene: TRBJ2-5
v_gene: TRBV6-1
d_gene: .
abundance: few
CDR3aa: CASSVTGRETQYF
CDR3nt: TGTGCCAGCAGTGTTACGGGGAGGGAGACCCAGTACTTC

j_gene: TRBJ2-7
v_gene: TRBV7-2
d_gene: .
abundance: many
CDR3aa: CASSLLFQDGRIHYEQYF
CDR3nt: TGTGCCAGCAGCTTATTGTTCCAGGATGGCAGGATCCACTACGAGCAGTACTTC

j_gene: TRBJ1-5
v_gene: TRBV4-2
d_gene: .
abundance: .
CDR3aa: CASSQEGRSNQPQHF
CDR3nt: TGTGCCAGCAGCCAGGAGGGTAGAAGCAATCAGCCCCAGCATTTT

j_gene: TRBJ2-7
v_gene: TRBV5-1
d_gene: .
abundance: .
CDR3aa: CASIFDPDSYNEQYF
CDR3nt: TGCGCCAGCATTTTCGACCCGGACTCATACAATGAGCAGTACTTC

j_gene: TRBJ2-7
v_gene: TRBV3-1
d_gene: .
abundance: .
CDR3aa: CASSQDTRAPYEQYF
CDR3nt: TGTGCCAGCAGCCAAGATACCAGGGCCCCCTACGAGCAGTACTTC

j_gene: TRBJ2-3
v_gene: TRBV7-2
d_gene: .
abundance: once
CDR3aa: CASSLRGVPGTDTQYF
CDR3nt: TGTGCCAGCAGCTTAAGGGGAGTACCTGGCACAGATACGCAGTATTTT

j_gene: TRBJ2-4
v_gene: TRBV7-2
d_gene: .
abundance: .
CDR3aa: CASSPAMVIAKNIQYF
CDR3nt: TGTGCCAGCAGCCCCGCGATGGTAATAGCCAAAAACATTCAGTACTTC

j_gene: TRBJ2-7
v_gene: TRBV29-1
d_gene: TRBD1
abundance: .
CDR3aa: CSVGDRMLYEQYF
CDR3nt: TGCAGCGTTGGGGACAGGATGCTCTACGAGCAGTACTTC

j_gene: TRBJ2-7
v_gene: TRBV12-3/TRBV12-4
d_gene: .
abundance: .
CDR3aa: CASSADNSYEQYF
CDR3nt: TGTGCCAGCAGTGCTGACAACTCCTACGAGCAGTACTTC

j_gene: TRBJ2-7
v_gene: TRBV20-1
d_gene: TRBD2
abundance: few
CDR3aa: CSARIERGVNYEQYF
CDR3nt: TGCAGTGCTAGAATCGAGCGGGGTGTTAATTACGAGCAGTACTTC

j_gene: TRBJ2-7
v_gene: TRBV4-3
d_gene: TRBD1
abundance: .
CDR3aa: CASSAGQVVYEQYF
CDR3nt: TGCGCCAGCAGCGCGGGACAGGTAGTCTACGAGCAGTACTTC

j_gene: TRBJ2-1
v_gene: TRBV11-1
d_gene: .
abundance: few
CDR3aa: CASSPQAGGINEQFF
CDR3nt: TGTGCCAGCAGCCCCCAGGCAGGAGGGATCAATGAGCAGTTCTTC

j_gene: TRBJ2-7
v_gene: TRBV9
d_gene: TRBD1
abundance: .
CDR3aa: CASSVGGQASYEQYF
CDR3nt: TGTGCCAGCAGCGTAGGGGGACAGGCCTCCTACGAGCAGTACTTC

j_gene: TRBJ1-2
v_gene: TRBV12-3/TRBV12-4
d_gene: TRBD1
abundance: few
CDR3aa: CASSLTTGAFGYTF
CDR3nt: TGTGCCAGCAGTCTGACTACAGGGGCTTTTGGCTACACCTTC

j_gene: TRBJ2-6
v_gene: TRBV7-9
d_gene: .
abundance: .
CDR3aa: CASSSPRSGANVLTF
CDR3nt: TGTGCCAGCAGCTCTCCGAGGTCTGGGGCCAACGTCCTGACTTTC

j_gene: TRBJ1-2
v_gene: TRBV7-2
d_gene: .
abundance: .
CDR3aa: CASSLSPTAHLGYTF
CDR3nt: TGTGCCAGCAGCTTATCCCCGACGGCCCATTTGGGCTACACCTTC

j_gene: TRBJ2-3
v_gene: TRBV7-2
d_gene: .
abundance: few
CDR3aa: CASSRMRADTQYF
CDR3nt: TGTGCCAGCAGCCGCATGCGGGCTGATACGCAGTATTTT

j_gene: TRBJ1-2
v_gene: TRBV20-1
d_gene: TRBD1
abundance: .
CDR3aa: CSASPTTGHYGYTF
CDR3nt: TGCAGTGCTAGCCCTACGACAGGGCACTATGGCTACACCTTC

j_gene: TRBJ2-7
v_gene: TRBV13
d_gene: TRBD1
abundance: .
CDR3aa: CASSLRFRDRGRENEQYF
CDR3nt: TGTGCCAGCAGCTTAAGGTTTAGGGACAGGGGGCGCGAGAACGAGCAGTACTTC

j_gene: TRBJ2-5
v_gene: TRBV12-3/TRBV12-4
d_gene: TRBD1
abundance: .
CDR3aa: CASRGTDQETQYF
CDR3nt: TGTGCCAGCAGGGGGACAGACCAAGAGACCCAGTACTTC

j_gene: TRBJ2-5
v_gene: TRBV4-2
d_gene: .
abundance: .
CDR3aa: CASSQDPQGAGEQYF
CDR3nt: TGTGCCAGCAGCCAAGATCCTCAGGGGGCGGGGGAGCAGTACTTC

j_gene: TRBJ2-1
v_gene: TRBV6-2/TRBV6-3
d_gene: .
abundance: few
CDR3aa: CASSSSGIFYNEQFF
CDR3nt: TGTGCCAGCAGTTCGTCCGGGATCTTTTACAATGAGCAGTTCTTC

j_gene: TRBJ2-7
v_gene: TRBV29-1
d_gene: .
abundance: .
CDR3aa: CSVGEMYEQYF
CDR3nt: TGCAGCGTGGGGGAGATGTACGAGCAGTACTTC

j_gene: TRBJ1-5
v_gene: TRBV27
d_gene: .
abundance: many
CDR3aa: CASSLLGQPQHF
CDR3nt: TGTGCCAGCAGCCTACTTGGGCAGCCCCAGCATTTT

j_gene: TRBJ2-6
v_gene: TRBV6-2/TRBV6-3
d_gene: .
abundance: .
CDR3aa: CASSSRATSGANVLTF
CDR3nt: TGTGCCAGCAGCTCAAGGGCCACTTCTGGGGCCAACGTCCTGACTTTC

j_gene: TRBJ1-5
v_gene: TRBV12-3/TRBV12-4
d_gene: TRBD1
abundance: .
CDR3aa: CASSDSTGSDQPQHF
CDR3nt: TGTGCCAGCAGCGATTCGACAGGGTCGGATCAGCCCCAGCATTTT

j_gene: TRBJ2-4
v_gene: TRBV3-1
d_gene: .
abundance: .
CDR3aa: CASSSGVGTIQYF
CDR3nt: TGTGCCAGCAGCTCAGGGGTTGGGACCATTCAGTACTTC

j_gene: TRBJ2-1
v_gene: TRBV6-1
d_gene: .
abundance: .
CDR3aa: CASSDNGDRHYEQFF
CDR3nt: TGTGCCAGCAGTGATAATGGAGACAGGCACTACGAGCAGTTCTTC

j_gene: TRBJ1-2
v_gene: TRBV12-3/TRBV12-4
d_gene: .
abundance: .
CDR3aa: CASSLELAYGYTF
CDR3nt: TGTGCCAGCAGTTTGGAGCTAGCCTATGGCTACACCTTC

j_gene: TRBJ2-2
v_gene: TRBV12-3/TRBV12-4
d_gene: TRBD2
abundance: .
CDR3aa: CASSLSGEAGELFF
CDR3nt: TGTGCCAGCAGTTTAAGCGGGGAGGCCGGGGAGCTGTTTTTT